This is a list of T cell receptor beta chains from one sample in a study of T cell changes during pregnancy in multiple sclerosis. TCRdb keeps only in-frame clones here, not all; method: immunoSEQ multiplex PCR. Of approximately 70,000 clones in the sample, about nine tenths are singletons; the top ten hold 0.6% to 0.8%. This specimen consisted of peripheral blood, obtained in the third trimester of pregnancy. Source of these receptors: a female donor in good health, enrolled as a control in a pregnancy study. CDR3s include the opening cysteine and the closing phenylalanine or tryptophan.

v_call,cdr3_aa
TRBV6-5,CASRPPGQLYNEQFF
TRBV27,CASSIAGGLTDTQYF
TRBV25-1,CASSDLRDRDSYNSPLHF
TRBV7-2,CASSLGGNNYGYTF
TRBV15,CATSSPDRGPNYGYTF
TRBV7-9,CASSPRVNTEAFF
TRBV6-5,CASSYGETGPDTQYF
TRBV6-5,CASGLGVYGYTF
TRBV5-1,CASSSESEQYF
TRBV28,CASSTGQLLAKNIQYF
TRBV19,CASAPRRDTVNTEAFF
TRBV14,CASSQSIVTAEAFF
TRBV27,CASSFLGQLNYGYTF
TRBV7-9,CASSYRGGPQETQYF
TRBV19,CASSIGRGAAGYTF
TRBV5-4,CASSLGRISGSYEQYF
TRBV7-9,CASTFRGTYEQYF
TRBV6-5,CASSYDISSYNSPLHF
TRBV2,CASTMRQGNSPLHF
TRBV7-6,CASSLVPTGGNSPLHF
TRBV18,CASSPPGSSYNEQFF
TRBV5-1,CASNYVPPVEFYGFF
TRBV10-3,CAISESEEGFYEQYF
TRBV5-1,CASSLGLGDYEQYF
TRBV7-6,CASSPRQGSYGYTF
TRBV18,CASSLGTSGGAYEQYF
TRBV6-1,CAIRLAGPYEQYF
TRBV5-4,CASSLGGGRNYEQYF
TRBV7-2,CASTSADTQYF
TRBV28,CASRPAGLRADTQYF
TRBV12-2,CASRSRGPTSGGYTYEQYF
TRBV6-5,CASSYRTDQETQYF
TRBV10-3,CAISAPSGGSYNEQFF
TRBV6-5,CAVGRDWDYGYTF
TRBV7-9,CASSLRGRGQEDTQYF
TRBV5-8,CASSWAGESADTQYF
TRBV19,CASSPQRGWTYNSPLHF
TRBV30,CAWSPTGAPYSNQPQHF
TRBV15,CATSGTSGNYEQYF
TRBV5-1,CASSPGPGDEKLFF
TRBV28,CASRRGPNYGYTF
TRBV5-4,CASSPRGQGEARVYNEQFF
TRBV6-1,CASRGQGASNYGYTF
TRBV5-4,CASSLGGQGINEQFF
TRBV10-1,CASSESDMTGGDAGELFF
TRBV7-9,CASSLPSSGVFF
TRBV20-1,CSARRSLEAFF
TRBV9,CASSPRTFPSGNTIYF
TRBV6-6,CASSSWTPGGGYTF